Given below is one T cell receptor beta chain in context. What it binds is unknown. V was pared by 4 bases and J by 6 bases, with 3 bases of the junction left unmatched. CDR1 and CDR2 from the germline V gene are SGHRS and YFSETQ. The CDR3 is 13 residues long. Some clones are missing from TCRdb's copy, which holds only in-frame ones; the method was immunoSEQ multiplex PCR. This table has 90,000 to 95,000 clones, 90% to 95% appearing once. This specimen belongs to a study of graft-versus-host responses after intestinal transplantation. Study-level points and caveats: Where graft-donor T cell macrochimerism was present, patients had high graft-versus-host to host-versus-graft clonal ratios in allografts. The authors found GvH clones in recipient marrow, some appearing first in ileum or blood.

This specimen was unstimulated CD8+ T cells sorted from spleen or lymph node cells, taken before intestinal transplant. This clonotype was sampled from a human donor who received an intestinal transplant. The V and J genes are TRBV5-1 and TRBJ2-1, with 8 bases that match TRBD2. Here the CDR3 DNA reads TGCGCCAGCAGCCTAGCGGGTCCCAATGAGCAGTTCTTC. Its protein is CASSLAGPNEQFF. Full variable domain (rest looked up from reference TRBV5-1 and TRBJ2-1): KAGVTQTPRYLIKTRGQQVTLSCSPISGHRSVSWYQQTPGQGLQFLFEYFSETQRNKGNFPGRFSGRQFSNSRSEMNVSTLELGDSALYLCASSLAGPNEQFFGPGTRLTVL.